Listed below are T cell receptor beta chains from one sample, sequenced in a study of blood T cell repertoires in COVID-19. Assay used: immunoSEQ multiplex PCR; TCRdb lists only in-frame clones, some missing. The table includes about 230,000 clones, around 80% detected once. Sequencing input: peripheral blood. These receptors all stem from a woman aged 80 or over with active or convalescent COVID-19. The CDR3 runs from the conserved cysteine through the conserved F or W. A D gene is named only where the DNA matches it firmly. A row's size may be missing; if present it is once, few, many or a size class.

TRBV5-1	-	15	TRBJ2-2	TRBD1	CASSLGQGGTGELFF	TGCGCCAGCAGCTTGGGACAGGGTGGCACCGGGGAGCTGTTTTTT
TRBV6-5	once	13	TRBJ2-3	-	CASSLLRGDTQYF	TGTGCCAGCAGTTTGCTCCGGGGGGATACGCAGTATTTT
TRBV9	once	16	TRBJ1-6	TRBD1	CASSDPRQGVNSPLHF	TGTGCCAGCAGCGATCCCCGACAGGGAGTGAACTCACCCCTCCACTTT
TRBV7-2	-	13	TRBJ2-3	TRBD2	CASSSGREATQYF	TGTGCCAGCAGCTCGGGGAGGGAGGCTACGCAGTATTTT
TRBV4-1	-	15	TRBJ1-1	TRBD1	CASSPGTGENTEAFF	TGCGCCAGCAGCCCAGGGACAGGAGAGAACACTGAAGCTTTCTTT
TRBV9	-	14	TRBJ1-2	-	CASSVGPGNYGYTF	TGTGCCAGCAGCGTAGGCCCGGGAAACTATGGCTACACCTTC
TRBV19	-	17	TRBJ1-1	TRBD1	CASSIGTGTLGNTEAFF	TGTGCCAGTAGTATAGGGACAGGGACCTTGGGGAACACTGAAGCTTTCTTT
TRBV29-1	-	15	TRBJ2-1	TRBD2	CSVALAVSSYNEQFF	TGCAGCGTGGCCCTAGCGGTGAGCTCCTACAATGAGCAGTTCTTC
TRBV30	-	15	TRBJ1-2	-	CAWSVRQGKIYGYTF	TGTGCCTGGAGTGTACGGCAGGGGAAGATCTATGGCTACACCTTC
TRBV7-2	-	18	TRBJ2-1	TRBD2	CASSLVAREGGGTNEQFF	TGTGCCAGCAGCTTAGTCGCGCGGGAGGGAGGGGGCACGAATGAGCAGTTCTTC
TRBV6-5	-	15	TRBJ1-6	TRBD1	CASWDRQAVNSPLHF	TGTGCCAGCTGGGACAGGCAGGCGGTCAATTCACCCCTCCACTTT
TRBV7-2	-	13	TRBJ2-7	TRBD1	CASSFQGAIEQYF	TGTGCCAGCAGCTTCCAGGGGGCCATCGAGCAGTACTTC
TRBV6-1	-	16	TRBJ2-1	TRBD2	CASSEGSGRAYNEQFF	TGTGCCAGCAGTGAGGGGAGCGGGAGGGCCTACAATGAGCAGTTCTTC
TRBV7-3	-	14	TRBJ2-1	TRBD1	CASRDNRGDNEQFF	TGTGCCAGCAGAGATAACAGGGGGGATAATGAGCAGTTCTTC
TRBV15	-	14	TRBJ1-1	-	CATSRGDSNTEAFF	TGTGCCACCAGCAGAGGGGACTCAAACACTGAAGCTTTCTTT
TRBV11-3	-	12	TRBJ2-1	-	CASSLDPSEQFF	TGTGCCAGCAGCTTAGATCCTTCTGAGCAGTTCTTC
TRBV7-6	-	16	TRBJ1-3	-	CASSLAVVSSGNTIYF	TGTGCCAGCAGCTTAGCGGTGGTTAGCTCTGGAAACACCATATATTTT
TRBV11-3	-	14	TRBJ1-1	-	CASSPGDVNTEAFF	TGTGCCAGCAGCCCAGGGGACGTGAACACTGAAGCTTTCTTT
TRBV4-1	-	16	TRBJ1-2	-	CASSPSDWEKNYGYTF	TGCGCCAGCAGCCCTTCGGACTGGGAGAAAAACTATGGCTACACCTTC
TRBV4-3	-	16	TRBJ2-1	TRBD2	CASSPGLAGLNNEQFF	TGCGCCAGCAGCCCGGGACTAGCGGGTCTAAACAATGAGCAGTTCTTC
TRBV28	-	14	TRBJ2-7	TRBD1	CASSLTGGRYEQYF	TGTGCCAGCAGTCTGACAGGGGGCCGCTACGAGCAGTACTTC
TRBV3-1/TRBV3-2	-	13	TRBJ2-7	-	CASSLSRGREQYF	TGTGCCAGCAGCCTGTCTAGGGGAAGGGAGCAGTACTTC
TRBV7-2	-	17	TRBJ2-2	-	CASSLSANRLGTGELFF	TGTGCCAGCAGCTTATCGGCGAATAGACTTGGGACCGGGGAGCTGTTTTTT
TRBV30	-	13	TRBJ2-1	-	CAGHSSSYNEQFF	TGTGCTGGACATTCGAGCTCCTACAATGAGCAGTTCTTC
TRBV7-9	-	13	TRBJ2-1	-	CASSRDSYNEQFF	TGTGCCAGCAGCAGAGATTCCTACAATGAGCAGTTCTTC
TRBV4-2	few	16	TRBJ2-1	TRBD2	CASSQGSGRARSEQFF	TGTGCCAGCAGCCAAGGTAGCGGGAGGGCCCGGAGTGAGCAGTTCTTC
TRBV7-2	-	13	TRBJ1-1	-	CASSLRGNTEAFF	TGTGCCAGCTCCCTAAGGGGGAACACTGAAGCTTTCTTT
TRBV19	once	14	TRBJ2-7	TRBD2	CASSVVAGEAEQYF	TGTGCCAGTAGTGTGGTAGCGGGAGAGGCCGAGCAGTACTTC
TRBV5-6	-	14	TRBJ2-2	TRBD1	CASSWIQGTGELFF	TGTGCCAGCAGCTGGATACAGGGGACCGGGGAGCTGTTTTTT
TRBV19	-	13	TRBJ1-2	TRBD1	CASSERQGSGYTF	TGTGCCAGTAGTGAGAGACAGGGGAGTGGCTACACCTTC
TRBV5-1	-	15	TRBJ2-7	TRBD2	CASSPTSGRVDEQYF	TGCGCCAGCAGCCCGACTAGCGGGAGGGTCGACGAGCAGTACTTC